A selection of T cell receptor beta chains follows, all from one sample in a study of shared clonotypes between healthy human individuals. TCRdb's copy holds only in-frame clones and misses some; the assay was immunoSEQ multiplex PCR. The sample has roughly 1 million clones; 78% are singletons. Sequenced material: memory CD4+ T cells from PBMCs. These receptor sequences come from a man aged 18 to 29 in good health. Some clones in this sample may be carry-over from other donors' samples. Each CDR3 is given with its conserved first and last residue. D genes are given only for firm matches. Where a row states a size, it is once, few, many or the class of an expanded clone; other rows omit it.

d_call	v_call	clone_size	j_call	cdr3_nt	cdr3_aa
-	TRBV29-1	-	TRBJ1-4	TGCAGCGTTGAAGTACTGGGTCTTGAAAAACTGTTTTTT	CSVEVLGLEKLFF
TRBD2	TRBV6-1	-	TRBJ2-3	TGTGCCAGCAGGGGTGGGGCAGCGGGGGATACGCAGTATTTT	CASRGGAAGDTQYF
TRBD2	TRBV5-1	-	TRBJ2-7	TGCGCCAGCAGCTTGGAGGGACTAGCGGGAATCTACGAGCAGTACTTC	CASSLEGLAGIYEQYF
-	TRBV7-3	-	TRBJ2-1	TGTGCCAGCAGCTTTAAAAGGGACAATGAGCAGTTCTTC	CASSFKRDNEQFF
TRBD1	TRBV27	-	TRBJ1-3	TGTGCCAGCAGTTTACCCGGGACAGGCCTTCTGAGCTCTGGAAACACCATATATTTT	CASSLPGTGLLSSGNTIYF
TRBD1	TRBV27	-	TRBJ2-7	TGTGCCAGCAGTCAATACCGGACAGGGGGCGACGAGCAGTACTTC	CASSQYRTGGDEQYF
-	TRBV9	-	TRBJ1-2	TGTGCCAGCAGCCCCTCCGGGATTCATGTGTATGGCTACACCTTC	CASSPSGIHVYGYTF
TRBD1	TRBV7-3	few	TRBJ2-7	TGTGCCAGCAGCCCCTCAGGGGGCGCTTCAGTCTACGAGCAGTACTTC	CASSPSGGASVYEQYF
-	TRBV5-3	-	TRBJ2-7	TGTGCCAGAAGCTGCGAATGTGACGGAAACTACGAGCAGTACTTC	CARSCECDGNYEQYF
TRBD2	TRBV11-2	-	TRBJ2-1	TGTGCCAGCAGCTTATCGGGACTAGGTTACAATGAGCAGTTCTTC	CASSLSGLGYNEQFF
TRBD2	TRBV27	-	TRBJ2-1	TGTGCCAGCAGTCGTCTAGCGGGAGATTTCAATGAGCAGTTCTTC	CASSRLAGDFNEQFF